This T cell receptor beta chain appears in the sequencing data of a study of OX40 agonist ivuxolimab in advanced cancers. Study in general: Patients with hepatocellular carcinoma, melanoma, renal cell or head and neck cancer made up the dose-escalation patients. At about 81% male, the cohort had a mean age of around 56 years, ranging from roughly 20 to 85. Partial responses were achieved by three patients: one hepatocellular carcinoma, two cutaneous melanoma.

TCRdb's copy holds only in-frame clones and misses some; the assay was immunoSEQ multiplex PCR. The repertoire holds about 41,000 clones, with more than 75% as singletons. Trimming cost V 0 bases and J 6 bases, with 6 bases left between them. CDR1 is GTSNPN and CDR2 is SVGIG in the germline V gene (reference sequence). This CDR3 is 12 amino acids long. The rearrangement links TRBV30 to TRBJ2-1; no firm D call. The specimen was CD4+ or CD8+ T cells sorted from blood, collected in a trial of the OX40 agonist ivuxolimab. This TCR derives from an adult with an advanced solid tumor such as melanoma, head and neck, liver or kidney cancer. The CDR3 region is CAWSVIVNEQFF. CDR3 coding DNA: TGTGCCTGGAGTGTCATTGTCAATGAGCAGTTCTTC. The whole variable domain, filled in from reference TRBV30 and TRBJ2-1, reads SQTIHQWPATLVQPVGSPLSLECTVEGTSNPNLYWYRQAAGRGLQLLFYSVGIGQISSEVPQNLSASRPQDRQFILSSKKLLLSDSGFYLCAWSVIVNEQFFGPGTRLTVL.